These T cell receptor beta chains were read from a single sample in a study of blood T cell repertoires in COVID-19. TCRdb's copy holds only in-frame clones and misses some; the assay was immunoSEQ multiplex PCR. In the table there are 200,000 to 250,000 clones, roughly 80% of which are singletons. The sequenced material came from peripheral blood. These receptors were obtained from a woman aged 70-85 years with acute or convalescent COVID-19. CDR3s include the opening cysteine and the closing phenylalanine or tryptophan. Fields, in order: J gene, D gene, clone size, V gene, CDR3 protein, CDR3 DNA. The D gene is left open where the match is weak. Clone size, where shown, is once, few, many, or a class for clones that have expanded.

J gene: TRBJ2-1
D gene: .
clone size: .
V gene: TRBV25-1
CDR3 protein: CASSDEVSYNEQFF
CDR3 DNA: TGTGCCAGCAGTGATGAGGTTTCCTACAATGAGCAGTTCTTC

J gene: TRBJ2-7
D gene: TRBD1
clone size: once
V gene: TRBV2
CDR3 protein: CASSAGGAGYEQYF
CDR3 DNA: TGTGCCAGCAGCGCAGGGGGCGCGGGCTACGAGCAGTACTTC

J gene: TRBJ2-7
D gene: TRBD2
clone size: few
V gene: TRBV3-1/TRBV3-2
CDR3 protein: CASSLGLANEQYF
CDR3 DNA: TGTGCCAGCAGCCTGGGACTAGCAAACGAGCAGTACTTC

J gene: TRBJ1-6
D gene: TRBD1
clone size: .
V gene: TRBV2
CDR3 protein: CASKPTGGNSPLHF
CDR3 DNA: TGTGCCAGCAAACCTACAGGGGGCAATTCACCCCTCCACTTT

J gene: TRBJ1-6
D gene: .
clone size: .
V gene: TRBV11-3
CDR3 protein: CASSPSYNSPLHF
CDR3 DNA: TGTGCCAGCAGCCCGTCCTATAATTCACCCCTCCACTTT

J gene: TRBJ2-1
D gene: .
clone size: .
V gene: TRBV28
CDR3 protein: CASSLMANRRQGVHEQFF
CDR3 DNA: TGTGCCAGCAGCTTAATGGCGAACCGGCGGCAGGGTGTCCATGAGCAGTTCTTC

J gene: TRBJ2-1
D gene: .
clone size: once
V gene: TRBV3-1/TRBV3-2
CDR3 protein: CASSQGFSGSYNEQFF
CDR3 DNA: TGTGCCAGCAGCCAAGGTTTTAGCGGCTCCTACAATGAGCAGTTCTTC

J gene: TRBJ1-6
D gene: .
clone size: many
V gene: TRBV12-3/TRBV12-4
CDR3 protein: CASSGQGSPLHF
CDR3 DNA: TGTGCCAGCAGTGGTCAGGGGTCACCCCTCCACTTT

J gene: TRBJ2-5
D gene: TRBD1
clone size: .
V gene: TRBV5-1
CDR3 protein: CASSLAGQGETQYF
CDR3 DNA: TGCGCCAGCAGCTTGGCCGGACAGGGGGAGACCCAGTACTTC

J gene: TRBJ1-2
D gene: .
clone size: .
V gene: TRBV7-2
CDR3 protein: CASSLASGAISYGYTF
CDR3 DNA: TGTGCCAGCAGCTTAGCAAGCGGGGCCATCTCCTATGGCTACACCTTC

J gene: TRBJ2-7
D gene: .
clone size: .
V gene: TRBV13
CDR3 protein: CASSTNRLEQYF
CDR3 DNA: TGTGCCAGCAGCACCAACAGGCTCGAGCAGTACTTC

J gene: TRBJ1-6
D gene: TRBD1
clone size: .
V gene: TRBV27
CDR3 protein: CASSSGTGGNSPLHF
CDR3 DNA: TGTGCCAGCAGTTCCGGGACAGGCGGTAATTCACCCCTCCACTTT

J gene: TRBJ1-5
D gene: .
clone size: .
V gene: TRBV19
CDR3 protein: CASSMVTALSNQPQHF
CDR3 DNA: TGTGCCAGTAGTATGGTGACAGCCCTTAGCAATCAGCCCCAGCATTTT

J gene: TRBJ2-3
D gene: .
clone size: .
V gene: TRBV21-1
CDR3 protein: CASTQTNEADTQYF
CDR3 DNA: TGTGCCAGCACCCAGACTAACGAGGCAGATACGCAGTATTTT

J gene: TRBJ2-2
D gene: TRBD2
clone size: .
V gene: TRBV5-5
CDR3 protein: CASSLALAGNTGELFF
CDR3 DNA: TGTGCCAGCAGCTTGGCTCTAGCGGGAAACACCGGGGAGCTGTTTTTT

J gene: TRBJ1-2
D gene: TRBD1
clone size: .
V gene: TRBV19
CDR3 protein: CASSKAGGAGDGYTF
CDR3 DNA: TGTGCCAGTAGTAAAGCAGGGGGCGCCGGGGATGGCTACACCTTC

J gene: TRBJ1-2
D gene: TRBD1
clone size: .
V gene: TRBV29-1
CDR3 protein: CSAHGTDYGYTF
CDR3 DNA: TGCAGCGCCCACGGGACAGACTATGGCTACACCTTC

J gene: TRBJ1-6
D gene: .
clone size: .
V gene: TRBV6-6
CDR3 protein: CASSYYRSNNSPLHF
CDR3 DNA: TGTGCCAGCAGTTACTACAGGTCTAATAATTCACCCCTCCACTTT

J gene: TRBJ2-6
D gene: .
clone size: .
V gene: TRBV7-9
CDR3 protein: CASSRGVSGANVLTF
CDR3 DNA: TGTGCCAGCAGCCGCGGGGTCTCTGGGGCCAACGTCCTGACTTTC

J gene: TRBJ2-7
D gene: TRBD2
clone size: few
V gene: TRBV11-3
CDR3 protein: CASSENGLAGFEQYF
CDR3 DNA: TGTGCCAGCAGCGAAAACGGACTAGCGGGATTCGAGCAGTACTTC

J gene: TRBJ2-2
D gene: .
clone size: .
V gene: TRBV11-2
CDR3 protein: CASSLGLRVGTGELFF
CDR3 DNA: TGTGCCAGCAGCTTGGGGCTACGGGTAGGCACCGGGGAGCTGTTTTTT

J gene: TRBJ2-3
D gene: TRBD2
clone size: .
V gene: TRBV28
CDR3 protein: CASRRTSGRTDTQYF
CDR3 DNA: TGTGCCAGCAGACGGACTAGCGGACGCACAGATACGCAGTATTTT

J gene: TRBJ1-5
D gene: .
clone size: .
V gene: TRBV6-1
CDR3 protein: CASSELSPNQPQHF
CDR3 DNA: TGTGCCAGCAGTGAACTCAGTCCTAATCAGCCCCAGCATTTT

J gene: TRBJ2-7
D gene: .
clone size: .
V gene: TRBV6-5
CDR3 protein: CASTRSSSYEQYF
CDR3 DNA: TGTGCCAGCACCCGTTCCAGCTCCTACGAGCAGTACTTC

J gene: TRBJ2-7
D gene: .
clone size: few
V gene: TRBV10-3
CDR3 protein: CAISELASESYEQYF
CDR3 DNA: TGTGCCATCAGTGAGTTGGCTAGCGAGTCCTACGAGCAGTACTTC

J gene: TRBJ2-2
D gene: TRBD2
clone size: .
V gene: TRBV27
CDR3 protein: CASSLWASGNTGELFF
CDR3 DNA: TGTGCCAGCAGTTTATGGGCTAGCGGGAACACCGGGGAGCTGTTTTTT

J gene: TRBJ1-5
D gene: TRBD1
clone size: .
V gene: TRBV27
CDR3 protein: CASSFEGTGLYQPQHF
CDR3 DNA: TGTGCCAGCAGTTTTGAGGGGACAGGGTTATATCAGCCCCAGCATTTT

J gene: TRBJ1-1
D gene: .
clone size: many
V gene: TRBV11-2
CDR3 protein: CASSLDAGANTEAFF
CDR3 DNA: TGTGCCAGCAGCTTAGACGCAGGTGCTAACACTGAAGCTTTCTTT

J gene: TRBJ2-5
D gene: TRBD1
clone size: once
V gene: TRBV25-1
CDR3 protein: CASSGADRVETQYF
CDR3 DNA: TGTGCCAGCAGTGGGGCGGACAGGGTAGAGACCCAGTACTTC

J gene: TRBJ2-2
D gene: .
clone size: few
V gene: TRBV4-1
CDR3 protein: CASSLGAGFGGELFF
CDR3 DNA: TGCGCCAGCAGCCTCGGCGCGGGATTTGGCGGGGAGCTGTTTTTT

J gene: TRBJ2-7
D gene: .
clone size: .
V gene: TRBV6-5
CDR3 protein: CASSSLTGPTEIDF
CDR3 DNA: TGTGCCAGCAGTTCCCTTACAGGTCCTACGGAGATAGACTTC

J gene: TRBJ2-1
D gene: TRBD2
clone size: .
V gene: TRBV4-2
CDR3 protein: CASSQAGPGLAGGGNYNEQFF
CDR3 DNA: TGTGCCAGCAGCCAAGCCGGCCCGGGACTAGCGGGAGGTGGGAATTACAATGAGCAGTTCTTC

J gene: TRBJ1-1
D gene: TRBD1
clone size: .
V gene: TRBV10-3
CDR3 protein: CAIKPDREGTEAFF
CDR3 DNA: TGTGCCATCAAACCTGACAGGGAAGGCACTGAAGCTTTCTTT

J gene: TRBJ2-2
D gene: TRBD1
clone size: .
V gene: TRBV19
CDR3 protein: CASRGGQGAILGAGELFF
CDR3 DNA: TGTGCCAGTAGGGGGGGACAGGGGGCGATCTTAGGAGCCGGGGAGCTGTTTTTT

J gene: TRBJ2-1
D gene: TRBD2
clone size: .
V gene: TRBV11-3
CDR3 protein: CASSLGGAGGLNEQFF
CDR3 DNA: TGTGCCAGCAGCTTGGGGGGTGCGGGAGGGTTGAATGAGCAGTTCTTC

J gene: TRBJ1-4
D gene: .
clone size: .
V gene: TRBV5-1
CDR3 protein: CASSRGSATNEKLFF
CDR3 DNA: TGCGCCAGCAGCAGGGGGAGCGCAACTAATGAAAAACTGTTTTTT

J gene: TRBJ2-7
D gene: TRBD1
clone size: many
V gene: TRBV28
CDR3 protein: CASSRDRGVSEQYF
CDR3 DNA: TGTGCCAGCAGCCGGGACAGGGGGGTCAGCGAGCAGTACTTC

J gene: TRBJ1-1
D gene: TRBD1
clone size: .
V gene: TRBV2
CDR3 protein: CAGHRGNTEAFF
CDR3 DNA: TGTGCCGGACACAGGGGGAACACTGAAGCTTTCTTT

J gene: TRBJ2-1
D gene: TRBD2
clone size: .
V gene: TRBV18
CDR3 protein: CASSPILAGDNEQFF
CDR3 DNA: TGTGCCAGCTCACCGATCCTAGCGGGAGACAATGAGCAGTTCTTC

J gene: TRBJ1-1
D gene: .
clone size: .
V gene: TRBV3-1/TRBV3-2
CDR3 protein: CASIKGEGTGEAFF
CDR3 DNA: TGTGCCAGCATCAAAGGGGAGGGGACCGGTGAAGCTTTCTTT

J gene: TRBJ2-3
D gene: .
clone size: .
V gene: TRBV30
CDR3 protein: CAWSVQVLDTQYF
CDR3 DNA: TGTGCCTGGAGTGTACAGGTATTGGATACGCAGTATTTT

J gene: TRBJ2-2
D gene: TRBD1
clone size: .
V gene: TRBV3-1/TRBV3-2
CDR3 protein: CASSRFWDQGVDTGELFF
CDR3 DNA: TGTGCCAGCAGCCGGTTTTGGGACCAGGGGGTGGACACCGGGGAGCTGTTTTTT

J gene: TRBJ2-1
D gene: .
clone size: .
V gene: TRBV28
CDR3 protein: CASSTPQRAKQFF
CDR3 DNA: TGTGCCAGCAGTACCCCCCAGCGGGCTAAGCAGTTCTTC

J gene: TRBJ1-5
D gene: .
clone size: .
V gene: TRBV27
CDR3 protein: CASSSRTMTGGGNQPQHF
CDR3 DNA: TGTGCCAGCAGTTCCAGAACAATGACAGGAGGAGGCAATCAGCCCCAGCATTTT

J gene: TRBJ1-2
D gene: TRBD1
clone size: .
V gene: TRBV2
CDR3 protein: CASSVVTGNYGYTF
CDR3 DNA: TGTGCCAGCAGTGTGGTGACAGGGAACTATGGCTACACCTTC

J gene: TRBJ2-7
D gene: .
clone size: .
V gene: TRBV2
CDR3 protein: CASRDGGEQYF
CDR3 DNA: TGTGCCAGCAGGGACGGAGGCGAGCAGTACTTC

J gene: TRBJ1-5
D gene: TRBD1
clone size: .
V gene: TRBV7-2
CDR3 protein: CASSCPRQGTQPQHF
CDR3 DNA: TGTGCCAGCAGCTGCCCACGACAGGGTACTCAGCCCCAGCATTTT

J gene: TRBJ2-6
D gene: TRBD1
clone size: few
V gene: TRBV30
CDR3 protein: CAWGGQGLAGANVLTF
CDR3 DNA: TGTGCCTGGGGGGGACAGGGGTTAGCCGGGGCCAACGTCCTGACTTTC

J gene: TRBJ1-1
D gene: .
clone size: .
V gene: TRBV27
CDR3 protein: CASSLSVGGADRVTEAFF
CDR3 DNA: TGTGCCAGCAGTTTAAGTGTGGGAGGGGCGGACCGGGTCACTGAAGCTTTCTTT